What follows is one T cell receptor beta chain and its context. Its cognate antigen is unknown. The source of the sample is a study of cytomegalovirus exposure and HLA in healthy donors. Study results and caveats: Among the most significant clusters, several appeared linked to common viral pathogens in a later analysis. Productive status was seen about 87% or about 30% of the time for most TCR beta V segments in an earlier analysis. CMV serostatus was the only recorded immune exposure for donors.

This CDR3 has 13 amino acids. Trimming shortened V by 1 base and J by 0 bases, and 4 bases separated the two germline ends. Germline lookup yields CDR1 SGHNT and CDR2 YYREEE (reference sequence). 60 Vbeta and 13 Jbeta primers were used in PCR. Profiling relied on immunoSEQ multiplex PCR, and the TCRdb table lists in-frame clones only, not all of them. The data contain under 120,000 clones, around three quarters of them seen just once; the ten biggest clones take up 2.6%. The sample consisted of PBMCs. This chain joins TRBV5-4 and TRBJ2-5; D remains unclear. The source of this sequence is a man aged 45 to 65 in good health and CMV-seropositive. CDR3 residues: CASSLFNQETQYF. The CDR3 DNA follows: TGTGCCAGCAGCTTGTTCAACCAAGAGACCCAGTACTTC.